The present T cell receptor (beta chain) was sequenced within a study of tumor-infiltrating lymphocytes in primary liver carcinoma (dated by TCRdb to about 2017). Concerning the study at large: Hepatocellular carcinoma (four) or combined HCC and intrahepatic cholangiocarcinoma (one) was present in the five patients, who were three men and two women aged 30 to 69 years. The tumors of the five patients were staged as T1-T3 N0M0, with maximum diameters ranging from roughly 4 to 10 cm. Each sample produced about 3.5 to 8 million productive TCRbeta reads, and read depth showed no significant difference between tissue types. For each liver tumor, the study sampled five regions along with adjacent normal tissue and blood, and applied TCRbeta repertoire sequencing, expression microarrays and whole-exome sequencing. A total of about 35 specimens from 5 patients, comprising 25 or so tumor regions, 5 adjacent noncancerous liver tissues and 5 peripheral blood samples, were covered by TCRbeta repertoire sequencing. To link TCRbeta repertoire diversity to the local molecular phenotype, the approximately 24 tumor region samples were profiled with Agilent mRNA microarrays. Repertoires from technical replicates were highly reproducible, with mean shared-clone rates approximately 0.92 and correlation coefficients above 0.95.

CDR1 and CDR2, looked up from the germline V gene, are SGHDN and FVKESK. V drops 0 bases and J drops 5 bases, leaving 16 bases in between. The cysteine opens and the phenylalanine closes a CDR3 of 17 amino acids. The only DNA kept is the CDR3, 51 bases in frame from the first base. TCRbeta-specific cDNA was reverse-transcribed from 500 ng total RNA using a constant-region primer and ProtoScript II reverse transcriptase. Three nested multiplex PCR rounds, following a slightly modified ARM-PCR procedure, were used to build the TCRbeta libraries. Each of the first two PCR rounds ran for approximately 9 cycles using multiplex TRBV1-TRBV30 forward primers together with a Cbeta reverse primer. Sample barcodes and Illumina adapters were attached in a final 25-cycle PCR using Deep VentR polymerase. Amplicons of 200-500 bp were gel-purified with a QIAquick gel extraction kit before sequencing. TCRbeta amplicons were sequenced on an Illumina HiSeq 2500 with 250-bp paired-end reads. Per the authors' processing: Quality trimming of reads was performed with Trimmomatic v0.33, and paired reads were merged with FLASH v1.2.11 so that full CDR3 sequences could be recovered. V, D and J germline segments were assigned to the rearranged TCRbeta sequences by MiGEC v1.2.1b. Clonotype statistics, along with Shannon-Wiener diversity indices, were calculated using VDJtools v1.0.0. To reduce sampling bias, subsequent analyses other than the diversity analysis used only the 250 most abundant clonotypes in each sample. TCRdb's own reprocessing of the public reads used fastp at Q25 and MiXCR and kept productive beta chains. One record per CDR3 amino acid sequence lists the most common genes and DNA. None of the V and J calls come from the authors' own analysis; TCRdb made them. The sample table lists around 190,000 distinct CDR3 sequences, about 85% of them with a count of one. The top ten constitute roughly 18% of the sample.

Here is what the overall study found, with its caveats: Only the TCR beta chain was sequenced, which likely underestimates true repertoire diversity because unpaired alpha chains were not captured. Only roughly 7-25% of top clones appeared in all five regions of a tumor, which suggests that tumor-infiltrating T cells are spatially heterogeneous. Only a few patients were included in the study, and the authors note that the findings should be validated in a larger study. Comparison of CD4+ and CD8+ T cell repertoires was precluded by the use of bulk unsorted samples. Consistent with antigen-driven expansion, pairs of tumor regions showed higher repertoire overlap (mean roughly 36%) than either tumor-adjacent pairs (around 17%) or tumor-blood pairs (around 15%). A significantly larger repertoire fraction was made up by the top 250 clones in tumors than in blood (p = 0.039).

About this clonotype itself: Its antigen remains undetermined. The sample holds no much larger clone one base away, and base qualities are not on file.

Total RNA and DNA were co-extracted without cell sorting from 20-30 mg of bulk tissue using the AllPrep DNA/RNA mini kit. Between late 2015 and early 2016, several patients in China with histopathologically diagnosed primary liver carcinoma had surgical resection. At the time of sampling, the patients were treatment-naive and had chronic HBV infection. Each tumor was sampled at five spatially separated regions: the tumor centre plus the superior, inferior, left-lateral and right-lateral poles. More than 85% viable tumor cells were found by histology in every tumor sample. Fresh tumor and adjacent tissue pieces were bisected; one half was stored in RNAlater at -80°C, the other sent for histology.

This sequence was found in a man in his forties or fifties with primary liver carcinoma and hepatitis B virus infection. The source material was tumor tissue from primary liver carcinoma. The chain employs TRBV14 and TRBJ2-2; the D gene lacks a confident call. The CDR3 protein sequence reads: CASSQDLQAVQTGELFF. The nucleotide sequence reads as follows: TGTGCCAGCAGCCAAGATCTCCAGGCAGTCCAGACCGGGGAGCTGTTTTTT.